These 20 T cell receptor beta chains share one sample of origin, sequenced in a study of OX40 agonist ivuxolimab in advanced cancers. Generated by immunoSEQ multiplex PCR, the TCRdb table keeps only in-frame clones and is missing some. The table has about 51,000 clones, around 81% seen once. Specimen: CD4+ or CD8+ T cells sorted from blood, collected in a trial of the OX40 agonist ivuxolimab. The receptors shown here come from an adult with an advanced solid tumor such as melanoma, head and neck, liver or kidney cancer.

This sequence joins TRBV6-5 and TRBJ2-5, with D maybe TRBD1 (6 bases). The CDR3 is made up of 13 amino acids. CDR1 and CDR2 (germline): MNHEY, SVGAGI. The germline V and J ends were trimmed by 6 bases and 4 bases, with 12 bases remaining between them. The CDR3 coding sequence is TGTGCCAGCAGAGGGGGAATCGGAGAGACCCAGTACTTC. It encodes CASRGGIGETQYF.

The CDR3 protein is CASGSRNQPQHF. DNA for the CDR3: TGTGCTAGTGGTTCCAGAAATCAGCCCCAGCATTTT. The chain joins TRBV12-5 to TRBJ1-5; D uncertain. The V gene's germline CDR1 is LGHNT and CDR2 FRNRAP. This CDR3 is built from 12 residues. Trimming took off 4 bases at V and 4 bases at J, with 5 bases between the two ends.

V and J are TRBV10-3 and TRBJ2-1; 8 bases line up with TRBD1. Germline V gives CDR1 ENHRY, CDR2 SYGVKD. Trimming cost V 5 bases and J 6 bases; bases outside gene matches: 6. The CDR3 is 14 residues long. CDR3 protein: CAISHQDRANEQFF. CDR3 coding DNA: TGTGCCATCAGTCACCAGGACAGGGCCAATGAGCAGTTCTTC.

The chain couples TRBV28 to TRBJ1-2; 7 bases match TRBD1. The germline V gene encodes CDR1 MDHEN and CDR2 SYDVKM. V trimming: 6 bases; J trimming: 4 bases; junction bases outside the gene matches: 5. The CDR3 is 13 residues long. The CDR3 spells CASSTGTVYGYTF. For the CDR3, the DNA is TGTGCCAGCAGCACTGGGACAGTCTATGGCTACACCTTC.

The rearrangement joins TRBV5-1 to TRBJ2-3, with a tentative D call TRBD2 (7 bases). V was shortened by 3 bases and J by 4 bases, with 15 bases between the two germline ends. The CDR3 is made up of 15 amino acids. Germline CDR1 SGHRS, CDR2 YFSETQ. CDR3 sequence (DNA): TGCGCCAGCAGCTCCGACGGGGGGCCCGCAGATACGCAGTATTTT. Encoded protein: CASSSDGGPADTQYF.

Notes on this clone: At one end the junction does not follow the germline gene, possibly because of a read error. V gene TRBV5-6 combines with J gene TRBJ2-5, with D possibly matching TRBD2 (5 bases). Looked up from germline, CDR1 is SGHDT and CDR2 is YYEEEE. The length of the CDR3 is 13 residues. CDR3 in amino acids: CVSSSSLQETQYF. The CDR3 DNA reads as TGTGTCAGCAGCTCTAGCCTTCAAGAGACCCAGTACTTC.

The chain combines TRBV18 with TRBJ2-3, with D maybe TRBD2 (7 bases). The CDR3 is 16 amino acids. Germline lookup yields CDR1 KGHSH and CDR2 LQKENI. Trimming took off 0 bases at V and 1 base at J, with 11 bases between the two ends. The CDR3 is CASSPPGGRGTDTQYF. The CDR3 bases are TGTGCCAGCTCACCACCCGGGGGGCGAGGCACAGATACGCAGTATTTT.

This sequence joins TRBV7-2 and TRBJ2-1; 7 positions match TRBD2. Germline V gene sequence: CDR1 SGHTA, CDR2 FQGNSA. The CDR3 consists of 15 residues. V shed 0 bases, J shed 7 bases, and the junction held 6 bases outside the gene matches. In DNA, the CDR3 is TGTGCCAGCAGCTTAGCGGGGGGGTTCGGGAATGAGCAGTTCTTC. Its protein is CASSLAGGFGNEQFF.

This clone was detected only a few times. This chain links TRBV7-8 with TRBJ2-7; no clear D gene. The CDR3 sequence is 15 residues long. Trimming shortened V by 2 bases and J by 0 bases, and 11 bases separated the two germline ends. Germline CDR1 SGHVS, CDR2 FQNEAQ. In nucleotides, the CDR3 is TGTGCCAGCAGCTTATCAGGCCCCTCCTCCTACGAGCAGTACTTC. This codes for CASSLSGPSSYEQYF.

The chain is built from TRBV9 and TRBJ1-6; D remains ambiguous. The CDR3 loop spans 14 amino acids. V was clipped by 2 bases and J by 6 bases, with 9 bases between them. Germline loops: CDR1 SGDLS, CDR2 YYNGEE. CDR3 sequence reads: CASSVGRANSPLHF. CDR3 in DNA: TGTGCCAGCAGCGTCGGACGAGCTAATTCACCCCTCCACTTT.

V usage is TRBV29-1 and J usage is TRBJ1-5; D is unclear. V lost 6 bases to trimming and J lost 7 bases, with 16 bases between them. Germline CDR1 SQVTM, CDR2 ANQGSEA. The CDR3 length is 13 residues. The CDR3 region is CSVAGNPGQPQHF. CDR3 DNA: TGCAGCGTCGCCGGGAACCCGGGGCAGCCCCAGCATTTT.

The rearrangement links TRBV19 to TRBJ1-6; TRBD1 might be the D (5 bases). V was shortened by 5 bases and J by 2 bases, with 13 bases between the two germline ends. The V gene's germline CDR1 is LNHDA and CDR2 SQIVND (reference sequence). This CDR3 has 16 amino acids. In DNA, the CDR3 is TGTGCCAGTAGTCCAGGGCCAAGGGCCTATAATTCACCCCTCCACTTT. Its protein is CASSPGPRAYNSPLHF.

V is TRBV4-1 and J is TRBJ2-5, with D unresolved. Between the trimmed V and J ends, which lost 0 bases and 4 bases, there was a span of 6 bases. The CDR3 covers 13 residues. CDR1 and CDR2 from the germline V gene are MGHRA and YSYEKL. As DNA, the CDR3 is TGCGCCAGCAGCCAAGATAGCTCAGAGACCCAGTACTTC. This encodes CASSQDSSETQYF.

The chain employs TRBV18 and TRBJ1-1; possibly TRBD1 for D (5 bases). With 2 bases removed from V and 4 bases from J, the gap between germline ends came to 11 bases. The length of the CDR3 is 14 residues. Germline V CDR1 and CDR2: KGHSH, LQKENI. The CDR3 nucleotides read TGTGCCAGCTCACCAGGGACCCAGGGCACTGAAGCTTTCTTT. Translated: CASSPGTQGTEAFF.

This sequence joins TRBV6-5 and TRBJ2-5; D possibly matches TRBD1 or TRBD2 (5 bases each). The J call may be in error: the DNA end matches TRBJ2-7 better. The CDR3 has 13 amino acids. Germline values: CDR1 MNHEY, CDR2 SVGAGI. The CDR3 spells CASTSGQAYEQYF. In DNA form, the CDR3 reads TGTGCCAGCACCTCGGGGCAGGCCTACGAGCAGTACTTC.

The gene calls are TRBV5-5 and TRBJ2-1; D gene unclear. The CDR3 length is 16 residues. Germline V CDR1 and CDR2: SGHKS, YYEKEE (reference sequence). Trimming removed 1 base from V and 0 bases from J, with 11 bases in between. DNA for the CDR3: TGTGCCAGCAGCTTGAGGGCCCCGAGCTCCTACAATGAGCAGTTCTTC. It is translated as CASSLRAPSSYNEQFF.

The rearrangement links TRBV20-1 to TRBJ1-1; D is undetermined. V was shortened by 3 bases and J by 9 bases, with 11 bases between the two germline ends. Per germline, CDR1 DFQATT and CDR2 SNEGSKA (reference sequence). The CDR3 runs to 11 residues. The CDR3 DNA reads as TGCAGTGCTAGTTGGACGGCCCAAGCTTTCTTT. It codes for CSASWTAQAFF.

The chain uses TRBV11-3 and TRBJ1-6; tentatively, D is TRBD1 (5 bases). Germline V CDR1 and CDR2: SGHNT, YENEEA. V lost 5 bases, J lost 9 bases, and 11 bases lay in between. The CDR3 runs 13 residues. Here the CDR3 reads CASSRDGISPLHF. DNA of the CDR3: TGTGCCAGCAGCCGGGACGGAATTTCACCCCTCCACTTT.

This clone was recorded once. The rearrangement links TRBV5-1 to TRBJ2-7; possible D gene TRBD1, 6 bases. The CDR3 length is 15 residues. The germline CDR1 and CDR2 sequences are SGHRS and YFSETQ. Trimming took 4 bases from V and 5 from J, leaving 19 bases between them. CDR3 in amino acids: CASSATGTKGDEQYF. CDR3 nucleotides: TGCGCCAGCAGCGCGACCGGGACGAAGGGGGACGAGCAGTACTTC.

This sequence joins TRBV6-5 and TRBJ1-4, with 7 bases aligning to TRBD1. The CDR3 covers 16 residues. Germline CDR1 is MNHEY and CDR2 is SVGAGI. The ends lost 0 bases at V and 0 bases at J; junction bases unmatched: 1. CDR3 sequence reads: CASSYSGTATNEKLFF. CDR3 nucleotides: TGTGCCAGCAGTTACTCAGGGACAGCAACTAATGAAAAACTGTTTTTT.